The clone carrying this T cell receptor (beta chain) has a handful of counts. Its target is not known. This sample stems from a study of T cells in Graves' hyperthyroidism and ophthalmopathy. Study conclusions and caveats: Expanded thyroid clonotypes (above 0.001) were mostly also found in blood.

TCR beta CDR3 regions were amplified from RNA. Researchers ran a first-round RT-PCR on the TCR CDR3 using the HTBI primer set. Via MiXCR, TCRdb re-called the multiplex PCR reads, giving one row per CDR3 protein. The table includes 400,000 to 550,000 distinct CDR3 sequences, less than 25% detected once. Germline CDR1 is MDHEN and CDR2 is SYDVKM. This CDR3 comprises 14 residues. The V end was cut by 6 bases, the J end by 2 bases, with 14 bases between. This clonotype originated in a woman under 40 with Graves' ophthalmopathy. The sequenced sample consisted of blood. This chain links TRBV28 with TRBJ2-7; no definite D call. CDR3 coding DNA: TGTGCCAGCAGGGACGGAAGAGTAACCTACGAGCAGTACTTC. It specifies CASRDGRVTYEQYF. The full variable domain, completed using reference TRBV28 and TRBJ2-7, is DVKVTQSSRYLVKRTGEKVFLECVQDMDHENMFWYRQDPGLGLRLIYFSYDVKMKEKGDIPEGYSVSREKKERFSLILESASTNQTSMYLCASRDGRVTYEQYFGPGTRLTVT.